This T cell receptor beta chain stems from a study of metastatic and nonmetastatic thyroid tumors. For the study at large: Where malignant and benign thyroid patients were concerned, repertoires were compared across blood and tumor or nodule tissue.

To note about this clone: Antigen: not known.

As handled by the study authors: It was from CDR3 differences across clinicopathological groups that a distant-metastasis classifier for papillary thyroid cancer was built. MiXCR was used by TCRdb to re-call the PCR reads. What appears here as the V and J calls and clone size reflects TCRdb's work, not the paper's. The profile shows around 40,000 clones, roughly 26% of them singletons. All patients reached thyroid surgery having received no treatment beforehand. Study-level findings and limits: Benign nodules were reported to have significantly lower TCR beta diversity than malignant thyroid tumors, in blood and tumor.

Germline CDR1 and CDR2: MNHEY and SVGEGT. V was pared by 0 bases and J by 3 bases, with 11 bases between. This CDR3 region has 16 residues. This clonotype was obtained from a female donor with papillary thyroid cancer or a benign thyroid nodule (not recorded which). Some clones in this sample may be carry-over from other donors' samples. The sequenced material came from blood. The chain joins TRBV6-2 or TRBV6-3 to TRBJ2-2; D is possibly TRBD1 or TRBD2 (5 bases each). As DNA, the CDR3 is TGTGCCAGCAGTTACTCGAAGAGGGGTTACACCGGGGAGCTGTTTTTT. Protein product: CASSYSKRGYTGELFF.